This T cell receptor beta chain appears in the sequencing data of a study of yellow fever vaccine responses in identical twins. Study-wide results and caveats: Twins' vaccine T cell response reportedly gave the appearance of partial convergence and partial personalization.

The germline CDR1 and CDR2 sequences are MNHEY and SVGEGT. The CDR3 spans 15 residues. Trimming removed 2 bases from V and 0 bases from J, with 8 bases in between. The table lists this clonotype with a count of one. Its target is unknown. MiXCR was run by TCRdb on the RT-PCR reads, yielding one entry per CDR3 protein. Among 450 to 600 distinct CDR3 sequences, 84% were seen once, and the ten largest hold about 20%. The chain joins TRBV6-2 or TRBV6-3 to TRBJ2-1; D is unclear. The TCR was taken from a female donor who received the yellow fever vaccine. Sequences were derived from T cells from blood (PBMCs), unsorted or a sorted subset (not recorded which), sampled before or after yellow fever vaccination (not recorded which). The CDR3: CASSYSQTSYNEQFF. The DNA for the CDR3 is TGTGCCAGCAGTTACAGCCAGACCTCCTACAATGAGCAGTTCTTC.